The 27 T cell receptor beta chains presented below share a single source sample, sequenced in a study of sequential checkpoint blockade in melanoma. Treatment of the sample: randomized to nivolumab then ipilimumab (arm A) or the reverse (arm B). Data came from immunoSEQ multiplex PCR; TCRdb stores just in-frame clones and leaves some out. In the table there are over 2,000 clones, 25% to 30% of which are singletons. The source material was tumor tissue (inferred from file names), sampled from a patient given nivolumab and ipilimumab in sequence. These TCRs come from a human donor with melanoma.

This clone rates as medium-sized (0.01 to 0.1%). The chain uses TRBV6-8 and TRBJ1-2; 11 positions match TRBD1. This CDR3 region has 15 residues. CDR1 is MNHGY and CDR2 is SAAAGT in the germline V gene. With V trimmed by 0 bases and J by 7 bases, 4 bases remained unmatched. In DNA, the CDR3 is TGTGCCAGCAGTTACTCCCCGGACAGGGGGCCTGGCTACACCTTC. As protein: CASSYSPDRGPGYTF.

This clone qualifies as medium-sized. The chain combines TRBV6-8 with TRBJ1-2, with a possible D match to TRBD1 (5 bases). Germline lookup yields CDR1 MNHGY and CDR2 SAAAGT. The CDR3 loop spans 16 amino acids. Trimming cost V 6 bases and J 3 bases, with 20 bases left between them. The CDR3 sequence is CASSSSDTRGYYGYTF. The CDR3 coding sequence is TGTGCCAGCAGCTCCTCGGACACCCGAGGATACTATGGCTACACCTTC.

In this sample, this clone is medium-sized. The chain has TRBV6-8 and TRBJ1-2; 7 nucleotides match TRBD1. V dropped 6 bases and J dropped 4; count of bases not matched to a gene: 17. This CDR3 is built from 17 residues. CDR1 MNHGY and CDR2 SAAAGT come from the germline V gene. The CDR3 reads CASSDPVPTGARYGYTF. Here the CDR3 DNA reads TGTGCCAGCAGCGACCCGGTCCCCACAGGGGCCCGCTATGGCTACACCTTC.

This clone showed up just a few times. J is TRBJ2-7 and V is TRBV6-8, with 13 bases lining up with TRBD2. V shed 7 bases, J shed 3 bases, and the junction held 6 bases outside the gene matches. Germline-derived CDR1 and CDR2 are MNHGY and SAAAGT. CDR3 length: 15 amino acids. The CDR3 spells CASKPGLAGHYEQYV. For the CDR3, the DNA is TGTGCCAGCAAACCGGGACTAGCGGGGCACTACGAGCAGTACGTC.

The CDR3 DNA reads as TGTGCCAGCAGCGTGGGATCTGTTAAGTCCTACGAGCAGTACGTC. This gives the protein CASSVGSVKSYEQYV. The V call is TRBV9, the J call TRBJ2-7; D unclear. With 2 bases removed from V and 1 base from J, the gap between germline ends came to 13 bases. CDR1 is SGDLS and CDR2 is YYNGEE in the germline V gene. This CDR3 is built from 15 residues.

The CDR3 DNA reads TGCAGCGTCCTCAGCGGGGGCCGCACAGATACGCAGTATTTT. Protein sequence: CSVLSGGRTDTQYF. The rearrangement links TRBV29-1 to TRBJ2-3, with 8 bases aligning to TRBD2. CDR3 length: 14 residues. The germline CDR1 and CDR2 sequences are SQVTM and ANQGSEA. With 6 bases clipped from V and 1 base from J, the junction kept 6 bases outside the gene matches.

The chain's CDR3 is CATSREGPPDTQYF. As DNA, the CDR3 is TGTGCCACCAGCAGGGAAGGACCACCAGATACGCAGTATTTT. The chain employs TRBV15 and TRBJ2-3; D remains unclear. The CDR3 is made up of 14 amino acids. V was cut by 3 bases and J by 4 bases, with 11 bases left in between. Germline-derived CDR1 and CDR2 are LNHNV and YYDKDF (reference sequence).

This clone has a handful of counts. The V gene is TRBV6-8, the J gene TRBJ1-5; no firm D call. The CDR3 covers 13 residues. V lost 5 bases and J 4 bases, leaving 9 bases between the germline ends. The V gene's germline CDR1 is MNHGY and CDR2 SAAAGT. CDR3: CASSQTKNQPQHF. Written as DNA, the CDR3 is TGTGCCAGCAGTCAGACTAAGAATCAGCCCCAGCATTTT.

This chain joins TRBV18 and TRBJ1-1; TRBD1 might be the D (5 bases). This CDR3 is built from 15 residues. From germline, CDR1 is KGHSH and CDR2 LQKENI. V was trimmed by 0 bases and J by 1 base, leaving 9 bases between them. The CDR3 protein is CASSPPAGTNTEAFF. The CDR3 region has the DNA TGTGCCAGCTCACCACCGGCAGGGACGAACACTGAAGCTTTCTTT. The full variable domain, rest sourced from reference TRBV18 and TRBJ1-1, is NAGVMQNPRHLVRRRGQEARLRCSPMKGHSHVYWYRQLPEEGLKFMVYLQKENIIDESGMPKERFSAEFPKEGPSILRIQQVVRGDSAAYFCASSPPAGTNTEAFFGQGTRLTVV.

This clone is deemed medium-sized. The chain couples TRBV11-3 to TRBJ2-1, with no clear D. The V gene's germline CDR1 is SGHNT and CDR2 YENEEA. V was trimmed by 5 bases and J by 1 base, leaving 9 bases between them. The CDR3 runs to 14 residues. The CDR3 nucleotides are TGTGCCAGCAGCCTTTCTGGATCCTACAATGAGCAGTTCTTC. Amino acids: CASSLSGSYNEQFF.

By share of the sample, this clone is medium-sized. The V gene is TRBV11-3, the J gene TRBJ2-7; a possible D gene is TRBD2 (6 bases). V was trimmed by 3 bases and J by 2 bases, leaving 11 bases between them. Germline V gene sequence: CDR1 SGHNT, CDR2 YENEEA. There are 14 residues in the CDR3. CDR3 DNA: TGTGCCAGCAGCTTGCGGGGTAGTACCTACGAGCAGTACGTC. Translated, it gives CASSLRGSTYEQYV.

By frequency in the sample, this clone is large. Other nucleotide sequences from this sample produce the same CDR3. The rearrangement links TRBV19 to TRBJ1-1, with unresolved D. The ends were cut back, 3 bases at V and 5 bases at J, with 13 bases in the middle. Germline CDR1 is LNHDA and CDR2 is SQIVND (reference sequence). The CDR3 contains 14 residues. CDR3 bases: TGTGCCAGTAGTATTGACCACTCGGGGACTGAAGCTTTCTTT. Amino acids: CASSIDHSGTEAFF.

Sample share makes this clone medium-sized. This sequence joins TRBV6-8 and TRBJ2-1; 9 bases match TRBD1. The CDR3 loop spans 14 amino acids. J was trimmed by 5 bases and V by 10 bases; bases with no gene match: 9. CDR1 is MNHGY and CDR2 is SAAAGT in the germline V gene. This CDR3 reads CAMAPGTGNNEQFF. In DNA form, the CDR3 reads TGTGCCATGGCACCCGGGACAGGGAACAATGAGCAGTTCTTC.

V is TRBV5-1 and J is TRBJ2-1; TRBD2 aligns across 9 bases. Trimming removed 4 bases from V and 3 bases from J; junction bases left unmatched: 5. The CDR3 length is 15 residues. Germline V gene lookup returns CDR1 SGHRS and CDR2 YFSETQ. The CDR3 spells CASSHSGSSYNEQFF. CDR3 DNA: TGCGCCAGCAGCCATAGCGGGAGTAGCTACAATGAGCAGTTCTTC.

The chain joins TRBV29-1 to TRBJ1-1, with D possibly being TRBD1 (5 bases). Germline loops: CDR1 SQVTM, CDR2 ANQGSEA. V was cut by 3 bases and J by 4 bases, with 15 bases left in between. The CDR3 spans 14 residues. As DNA, the CDR3 is TGCAGCGTTGAGGTCGGGACCCGGGGCACTGAAGCTTTCTTT. Protein sequence: CSVEVGTRGTEAFF.

The V and J genes are TRBV4-1 and TRBJ1-1; D gene unclear. From germline, CDR1 is MGHRA and CDR2 YSYEKL. Trimming took 0 bases from V and 4 from J, leaving 9 bases between them. The CDR3 runs to 14 residues. The CDR3 loop is CASSQDLGFTEAFF. CDR3 bases: TGCGCCAGCAGCCAAGATTTGGGGTTCACTGAAGCTTTCTTT.

By share of the sample, this clone is medium-sized. The chain links TRBV11-3 to TRBJ1-3; D ambiguous. The CDR3 runs 15 residues. V was trimmed by 5 bases and J by 2 bases, leaving 13 bases between them. CDR1 and CDR2 (germline): SGHNT, YENEEA. CDR3 sequence (DNA): TGTGCCAGCAGCGAGACGGACTCTACTGGAAACACCATATATTTT. This gives the protein CASSETDSTGNTIYF.

This clone was observed a few times. The chain employs TRBV4-1 and TRBJ2-5; D possibly corresponds to TRBD2 (6 bases). The germline V gene has CDR1 MGHRA and CDR2 YSYEKL. The V end was cut by 8 bases, the J end by 5 bases, with 18 bases between. The CDR3 spans 14 residues. The CDR3 reads CASGRRVGPETQYF. Written as DNA, the CDR3 is TGCGCCAGCGGCCGGAGGGTGGGGCCCGAGACCCAGTACTTC.

In its sample, this clone is medium-sized. The chain is built from TRBV4-1 and TRBJ1-2; weak D call: TRBD1 (6 bases). CDR1 is MGHRA and CDR2 is YSYEKL in the germline V gene. The CDR3 extends over 15 amino acids. V lost 0 bases and J lost 8, with 16 bases in between. The CDR3 DNA sequence: TGCGCCAGCAGCCAAGATCCGGGGGCGTGGGAGGGCTACACCTTC. Translated: CASSQDPGAWEGYTF.

In this sample, this clone is medium-sized (0.01 to 0.1%). The V gene is TRBV11-3, the J gene TRBJ1-4, with 9 bases lining up with TRBD1. CDR1 is SGHNT, CDR2 YENEEA, per germline. This CDR3 region has 15 residues. Trimming removed 6 bases from V and 8 bases from J; junction bases left unmatched: 10. CDR3 in DNA: TGTGCCAGCAGGACCGAACAGGGGGCTTGGGAAAAACTGTTTTTT. Translated, it gives CASRTEQGAWEKLFF.

This clone was detected only a few times. The rearrangement uses TRBV6-8 and TRBJ1-2; 7 bases are shared with TRBD1. The V and J ends lost 5 bases and 8 bases, in that order; junction bases with no gene match: 11. Germline V gene sequence: CDR1 MNHGY, CDR2 SAAAGT. The CDR3 is 14 residues long. The DNA for the CDR3 is TGTGCCAGCAGTGTTGGAGGGGGCGCGGAAGGCTACACCTTC. Residues: CASSVGGGAEGYTF.

V usage is TRBV5-1 and J usage is TRBJ2-3; 8 bases match TRBD2. Losses at the gene ends were 0 bases for V and 4 bases for J; bases not matched to a gene: 10. Germline V gene data show CDR1 as SGHRS and CDR2 as YFSETQ. CDR3 length: 17 amino acids. CDR3 in amino acids: CASSLGPSGPRSDTQYF. The CDR3 DNA reads TGCGCCAGCAGCTTGGGGCCTAGCGGGCCAAGGTCAGATACGCAGTATTTT.

The chain joins TRBV15 to TRBJ2-5, with D possibly matching TRBD2 (6 bases). This CDR3 spans 14 amino acids. The germline gives CDR1 LNHNV, CDR2 YYDKDF (reference sequence). V was clipped by 3 bases and J by 4 bases, with 12 bases between them. CDR3 sequence (DNA): TGTGCCACCAGCAGCCTTGGGGGAGGAGAGACCCAGTACTTC. As protein: CATSSLGGGETQYF.

The genes are TRBV19 and TRBJ2-7, with D unclear. Germline CDR1 reads LNHDA; CDR2 reads SQIVND (reference sequence). CDR3 length equals 14 residues. V was trimmed by 5 bases and J by 0 bases, leaving 11 bases between them. The CDR3, as DNA: TGTGCCAGTAGTGTTGAGCGAAGCTCCTACGAGCAGTACTTC. As protein: CASSVERSSYEQYF.

The chain joins TRBV5-1 to TRBJ1-1; 11 nucleotides line up with TRBD1. CDR1 and CDR2 (germline): SGHRS, YFSETQ. This CDR3 is built from 15 residues. V was clipped by 0 bases and J by 4 bases; unmatched bases: 2. CDR3 in amino acids: CASSLVGQGGTEAFF. The CDR3 region has the DNA TGCGCCAGCAGCTTGGTGGGACAGGGGGGCACTGAAGCTTTCTTT.

This clone was detected only once. The chain recombines TRBV12-5 with TRBJ2-3; maybe TRBD2 (5 bases). Trimming cost V 0 bases and J 5 bases, with 12 bases left between them. Looked up from germline, CDR1 is LGHNT and CDR2 is FRNRAP. This CDR3 region has 15 residues. CDR3 nucleotide sequence: TGTGCTAGTGGTTTGGTACCGGCAGAGGGAGATACGCAGTATTTT. The encoded protein is CASGLVPAEGDTQYF.

The sample holds a few counts of this clone. The CDR3, as DNA: TGTGCCACTCCGCAAGGGACAACTAATGAAAAACTGTTTTTT. Translating it yields CATPQGTTNEKLFF. The chain carries TRBV6-8 and TRBJ1-4, with D unresolved. Trimming took off 10 bases at V and 0 bases at J, with 12 bases between the two ends. Germline lookup yields CDR1 MNHGY and CDR2 SAAAGT. CDR3 length: 14 amino acids.